This T cell receptor (beta chain) comes out of a study of cytomegalovirus exposure and HLA in healthy donors. Study results and limitations: Reports credit the classifier with highly specific, highly sensitive diagnosis of cytomegalovirus status. HLA allele associations emerged for 17,000 or so TCR beta sequences in a later analysis, at 0.05 false discovery rate. Indistinguishable V segments, including TRBV6-2 and TRBV6-3, were excluded.

Primers included in the PCR were 60 Vbeta and 13 Jbeta primers. Repertoires were generated with immunoSEQ multiplex PCR, while TCRdb's copy carries only in-frame clones and drops some. Of roughly 110,000 clones in the sample, roughly four fifths were seen once. About this clone: Its antigen remains unknown.

Germline-derived CDR1 and CDR2 are SGDLS and YYNGEE. The CDR3 has 15 amino acids. The V gene lost 0 bases and the J gene lost 10 bases, with 14 bases spanning the gap. The receptor comes from a man over 45 in good health and CMV-seronegative. The V gene is TRBV9, the J gene TRBJ1-6; a weak D match, TRBD1 (5 bases). The sequenced sample consisted of PBMCs. CDR3 loop: CASSVGPGRGSPLHF. CDR3 coding DNA: TGTGCCAGCAGCGTAGGGCCAGGGAGGGGATCACCCCTCCACTTT.